The following is a T cell receptor beta chain sequence with its context. Its target is unknown. Donors needed at least one pre-ART PBMC sample plus at least two post-ART samples. The data originate from a study of long-term antiretroviral therapy in people with HIV. Notes on the study in general: Diversity went up after ART and still fell short of transplant donor controls. Repertoires from HIV showed CDR3 length ranges narrower than those of controls.

The CDR3 consists of 16 residues. J gave up 3 bases and V 1 base, and 6 bases lay outside the gene matches. In germline, CDR1 is SGHVS, CDR2 FQNEAQ. Sequencing used immunoSEQ v3.0 at survey level. Per-sample sequencing targets were roughly 40,000-55,000 T-cell genomes. The protocol was immunoSEQ multiplex PCR, while the TCRdb copy is restricted to in-frame clones and leaves out a portion. This table has about 28,000 clones, roughly 80% appearing once. Here the sequenced sample was unsorted PBMCs, taken 3 years after starting antiretroviral therapy. V and J are TRBV7-8 and TRBJ2-1; 7 nucleotides line up with TRBD2. This receptor was identified in a man aged 35-49 years with HIV. CDR3 protein: CASSLEWLADYNEQFF. CDR3 sequence (DNA): TGTGCCAGCAGCTTAGAATGGCTAGCGGACTACAATGAGCAGTTCTTC. Full variable domain (missing parts from reference TRBV7-8 and TRBJ2-1): GAGVSQSPRYKVAKRGQDVALRCDPISGHVSLFWYQQALGQGPEFLTYFQNEAQLDKSGLPSDRFFAERPEGSVSTLKIQRTQQEDSAVYLCASSLEWLADYNEQFFGPGTRLTVL.